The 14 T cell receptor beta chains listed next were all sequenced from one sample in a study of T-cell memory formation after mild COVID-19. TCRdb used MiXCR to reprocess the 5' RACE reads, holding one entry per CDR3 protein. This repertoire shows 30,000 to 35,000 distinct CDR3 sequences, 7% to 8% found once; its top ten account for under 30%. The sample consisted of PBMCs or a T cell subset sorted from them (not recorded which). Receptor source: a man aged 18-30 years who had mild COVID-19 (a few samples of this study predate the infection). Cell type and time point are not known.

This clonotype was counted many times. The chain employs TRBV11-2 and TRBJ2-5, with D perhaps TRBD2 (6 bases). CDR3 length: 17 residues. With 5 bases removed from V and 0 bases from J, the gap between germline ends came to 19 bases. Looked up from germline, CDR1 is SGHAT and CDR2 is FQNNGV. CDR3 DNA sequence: TGTGCCAGCAGCAAACGGAGCGGGCGCCCGTACCAAGAGACCCAGTACTTC. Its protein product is CASSKRSGRPYQETQYF.

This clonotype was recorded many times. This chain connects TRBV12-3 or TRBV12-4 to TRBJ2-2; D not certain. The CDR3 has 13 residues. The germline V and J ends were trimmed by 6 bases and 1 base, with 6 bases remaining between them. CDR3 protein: CASRTKNTGELFF. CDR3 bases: TGTGCCAGCAGGACCAAGAACACCGGGGAGCTGTTTTTT.

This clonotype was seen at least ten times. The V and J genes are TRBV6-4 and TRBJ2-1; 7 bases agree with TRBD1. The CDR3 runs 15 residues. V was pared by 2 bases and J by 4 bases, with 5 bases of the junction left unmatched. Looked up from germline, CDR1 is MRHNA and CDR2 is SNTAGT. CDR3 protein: CASSDTTGAYNEQFF. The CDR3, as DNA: TGTGCCAGCAGTGACACCACAGGGGCGTACAATGAGCAGTTCTTC.

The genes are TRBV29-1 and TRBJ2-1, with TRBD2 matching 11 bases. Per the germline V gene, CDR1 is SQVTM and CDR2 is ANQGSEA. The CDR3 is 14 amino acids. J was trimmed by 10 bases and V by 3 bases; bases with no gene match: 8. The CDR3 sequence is CSVETSGAAGEQFF. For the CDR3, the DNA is TGCAGCGTTGAGACTAGCGGGGCGGCTGGGGAGCAGTTCTTC.

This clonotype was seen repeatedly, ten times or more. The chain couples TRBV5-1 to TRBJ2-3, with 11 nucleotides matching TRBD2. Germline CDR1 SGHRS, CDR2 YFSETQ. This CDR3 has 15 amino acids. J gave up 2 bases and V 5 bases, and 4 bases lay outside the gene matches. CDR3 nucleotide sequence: TGCGCCAGCAGTTTGACTAGCGGGACCACAGATACGCAGTATTTT. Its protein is CASSLTSGTTDTQYF.

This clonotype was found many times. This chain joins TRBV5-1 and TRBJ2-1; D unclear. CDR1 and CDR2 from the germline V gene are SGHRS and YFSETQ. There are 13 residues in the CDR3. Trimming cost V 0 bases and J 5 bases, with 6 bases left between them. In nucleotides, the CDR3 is TGCGCCAGCAGCTTGGAGGTGAACAATGAGCAGTTCTTC. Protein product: CASSLEVNNEQFF.

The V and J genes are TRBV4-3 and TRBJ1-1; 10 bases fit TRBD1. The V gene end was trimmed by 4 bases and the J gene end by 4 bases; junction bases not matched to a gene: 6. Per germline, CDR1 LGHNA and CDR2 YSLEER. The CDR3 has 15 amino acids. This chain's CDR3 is CASSLDGTGATEAFF. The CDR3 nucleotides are TGCGCCAGCAGCCTAGACGGGACAGGGGCCACTGAAGCTTTCTTT.

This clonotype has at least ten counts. CDR3 region: CASSPGLGGLAGASTDTQYF. The CDR3 coding sequence is TGTGCCAGCAGCCCGGGCCTAGGCGGTCTAGCGGGGGCTAGCACAGATACGCAGTATTTT. The V and J genes are TRBV7-6 and TRBJ2-3; 10 nucleotides agree with TRBD2. Trimming took 5 bases from V and 0 from J; bases not matched to a gene: 17. This CDR3 region has 20 residues. Per the germline V gene, CDR1 is SGHVS and CDR2 is FNYEAQ.

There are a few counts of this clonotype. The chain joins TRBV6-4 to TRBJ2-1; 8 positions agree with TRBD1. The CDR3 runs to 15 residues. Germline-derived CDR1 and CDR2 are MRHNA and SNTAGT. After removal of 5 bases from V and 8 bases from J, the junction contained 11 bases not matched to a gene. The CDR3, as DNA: TGTGCCAGCAGTCGCTCGGGACAGGCAAACGATGAGCAGTTCTTC. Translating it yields CASSRSGQANDEQFF.

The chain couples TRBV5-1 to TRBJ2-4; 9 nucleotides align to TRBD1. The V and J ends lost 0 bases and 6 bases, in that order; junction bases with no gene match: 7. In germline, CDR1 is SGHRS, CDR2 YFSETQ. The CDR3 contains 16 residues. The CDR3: CASSLDGTGGGNIQYF. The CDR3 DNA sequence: TGCGCCAGCAGCTTGGATGGTACAGGGGGCGGAAACATTCAGTACTTC.

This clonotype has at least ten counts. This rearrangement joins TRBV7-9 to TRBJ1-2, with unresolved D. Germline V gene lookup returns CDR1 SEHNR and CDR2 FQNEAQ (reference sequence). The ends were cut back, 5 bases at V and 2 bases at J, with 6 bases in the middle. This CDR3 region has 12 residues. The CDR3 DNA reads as TGTGCCAGCAGCCCCGAAAACTATGGCTACACCTTC. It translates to CASSPENYGYTF. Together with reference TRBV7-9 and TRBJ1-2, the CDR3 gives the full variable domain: DTGVSQNPRHKITKRGQNVTFRCDPISEHNRLYWYRQTLGQGPEFLTYFQNEAQLEKSRLLSDRFSAERPKGSFSTLEIQRTEQGDSAMYLCASSPENYGYTFGSGTRLTVV.

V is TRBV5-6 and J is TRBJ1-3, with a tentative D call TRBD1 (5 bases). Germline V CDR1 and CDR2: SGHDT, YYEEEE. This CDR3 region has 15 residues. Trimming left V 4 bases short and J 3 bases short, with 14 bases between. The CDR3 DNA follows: TGTGCCAGCAGCGGGAGAGAGGGGAATGGAAACACCATATATTTT. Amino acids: CASSGREGNGNTIYF.

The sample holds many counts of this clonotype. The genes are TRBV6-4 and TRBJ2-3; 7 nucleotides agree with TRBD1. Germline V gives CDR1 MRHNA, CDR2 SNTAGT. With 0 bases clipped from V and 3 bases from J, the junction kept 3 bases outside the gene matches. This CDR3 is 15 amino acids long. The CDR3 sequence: CASSDSQGSTDTQYF. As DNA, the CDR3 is TGTGCCAGCAGTGACTCACAGGGGTCAACAGATACGCAGTATTTT.

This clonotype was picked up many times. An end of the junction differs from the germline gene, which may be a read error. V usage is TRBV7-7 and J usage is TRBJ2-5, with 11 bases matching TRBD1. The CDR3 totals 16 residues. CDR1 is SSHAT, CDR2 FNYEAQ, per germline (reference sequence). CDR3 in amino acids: CASSLAGQGAGETQYF. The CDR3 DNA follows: TGTGCTAGCAGCTTAGCAGGACAGGGGGCCGGAGAGACCCAGTACTTC.